One and the same sample provided the 30 T cell receptor beta chains below, sequenced in a study of memory CD4+ T cells and cytomegalovirus serostatus. Single viable CD3+CD4+CD8-CD45RO+ cells were sorted as the memory CD4+ T cells. Sequenced by immunoSEQ multiplex PCR; TCRdb stores in-frame clones only, minus some. The profile shows about 54,000 clones, around 78% of them singletons. Source material: memory CD4+ T cells from blood. All receptors come from an adult in good health and CMV-seronegative.

In this sample, this clone turned up a few times. V gene TRBV6-1 combines with J gene TRBJ2-1, with a weak D call TRBD1 (6 bases). The CDR3 length is 14 residues. Germline lookup yields CDR1 MNHNS and CDR2 SASEGT. V lost 6 bases to trimming and J lost 5 bases, with 14 bases between them. The CDR3 here is CASSPGQFHNEQFF. In DNA, the CDR3 is TGTGCCAGCAGCCCCGGACAGTTTCACAATGAGCAGTTCTTC.

The sample holds a few counts of this clone. V usage is TRBV5-6 and J usage is TRBJ2-1; D is ambiguous. The CDR3 is made up of 16 amino acids. The germline gives CDR1 SGHDT, CDR2 YYEEEE. Trimming pared 4 bases from V and 0 bases from J, leaving 14 bases between. For the CDR3, the DNA is TGTGCCAGCAGCAAGGATCGGTCCCGCTCCTACAATGAGCAGTTCTTC. It is translated as CASSKDRSRSYNEQFF.

The chain joins TRBV7-3 to TRBJ2-3, with a possible D match to TRBD2 (6 bases). From germline, CDR1 is SGHTA and CDR2 FQGTGA. Trimming pared 4 bases from V and 4 bases from J, leaving 18 bases between. There are 16 residues in the CDR3. As DNA, the CDR3 is TGTGCCAGCAGCTCGATCCCCGGGACTCAGTCAGATACGCAGTATTTT. It specifies CASSSIPGTQSDTQYF.

This clone was picked up a small number of times. The chain combines TRBV28 with TRBJ1-5; unclear D gene. Looked up from germline, CDR1 is MDHEN and CDR2 is SYDVKM. V lost 7 bases and J 1 base, leaving 5 bases between the germline ends. CDR3 length: 12 amino acids. In DNA, the CDR3 is TGTGCCAGCACCGGCAGCAATCAGCCCCAGCATTTT. Protein product: CASTGSNQPQHF.

The chain has TRBV6-6 and TRBJ1-2, with 7 bases identical to TRBD1. The CDR3 covers 15 residues. Germline V lookup: CDR1 MNHNY, CDR2 SVGAGI (reference sequence). V lost 5 bases to trimming and J lost 4 bases; unmatched junction nucleotides: 10. The CDR3, as DNA: TGTGCCAGCAGTGTTACGTTACAGGGGACCTATGGCTACACCTTC. It encodes CASSVTLQGTYGYTF.

The genes are TRBV19 and TRBJ2-3; TRBD1 matches 10 bases. J gave up 2 bases and V 3 bases, and 11 bases lay outside the gene matches. Germline V gene data show CDR1 as LNHDA and CDR2 as SQIVND (reference sequence). The CDR3 totals 18 residues. CDR3 bases: TGTGCCAGTAGTATCGCCGCAGCGGGACAGGGGAACACAGATACGCAGTATTTT. Translation: CASSIAAAGQGNTDTQYF.

The chain couples TRBV5-1 to TRBJ1-1; D is unresolved. V lost 4 bases and J 0 bases, leaving 10 bases between the germline ends. This CDR3 is 14 amino acids long. Germline V gives CDR1 SGHRS, CDR2 YFSETQ. For the CDR3, the DNA is TGCGCCAGCAGCAACGACGGCATGAACACTGAAGCTTTCTTT. Protein product: CASSNDGMNTEAFF.

In its sample, this clone was seen a few times. The rearrangement uses TRBV5-6 and TRBJ1-3, with 9 bases lining up with TRBD1. CDR3 length: 18 residues. Germline CDR1 reads SGHDT; CDR2 reads YYEEEE. The V gene end was trimmed by 7 bases and the J gene end by 3 bases; junction bases not matched to a gene: 17. CDR3 DNA sequence: TGTGCCAGCCGCAAGGGACAGGGAAAGGGACGCGTTGGAAACACCATATATTTT. It specifies CASRKGQGKGRVGNTIYF. The whole variable domain, filled in from reference TRBV5-6 and TRBJ1-3, reads DAGVTQSPTHLIKTRGQQVTLRCSPKSGHDTVSWYQQALGQGPQFIFQYYEEEERQRGNFPDRFSGHQFPNYSSELNVNALLLGDSALYLCASRKGQGKGRVGNTIYFGEGSWLTVV.

J is TRBJ1-5 and V is TRBV4-2; D is unresolved. Between the trimmed V and J ends, which lost 0 bases and 3 bases, there was a span of 9 bases. The CDR3 is made up of 15 amino acids. CDR1 LGHNA and CDR2 YNFKEQ come from the germline V gene. CDR3 in DNA: TGTGCCAGCAGCCAAGATCGACTTATCAATCAGCCCCAGCATTTT. This encodes CASSQDRLINQPQHF.

The CDR3 DNA reads TGTGCCAGCAGCTTAGTGAGTATGAACACTGAAGCTTTCTTT. Translation gives CASSLVSMNTEAFF. The V and J genes are TRBV7-8 and TRBJ1-1; D remains unclear. The germline V gene encodes CDR1 SGHVS and CDR2 FQNEAQ. Trimming shortened V by 1 base and J by 0 bases, and 6 bases separated the two germline ends. The CDR3 spans 14 residues.

The chain has TRBV6-1 and TRBJ1-3, with 7 bases lining up with TRBD1. From germline, CDR1 is MNHNS and CDR2 SASEGT. This CDR3 comprises 15 residues. The V segment lost 0 bases and the J segment 3 bases; nucleotides outside the gene matches: 2. The CDR3 region has the DNA TGTGCCAGCAGTGAAGCGGGACAGCATGGAAACACCATATATTTT. Its protein product is CASSEAGQHGNTIYF.

The chain couples TRBV5-5 to TRBJ2-1, with D perhaps assigned TRBD1 or TRBD2 (5 bases each). This CDR3 comprises 18 residues. With 4 bases removed from V and 3 bases from J, the gap between germline ends came to 23 bases. Germline lookup yields CDR1 SGHKS and CDR2 YYEKEE (reference sequence). The CDR3, as DNA: TGTGCCAGCAGCGAAAGGTTCCGGGACCGAGTCCTCTACAATGAGCAGTTCTTC. Translated: CASSERFRDRVLYNEQFF.

This rearrangement joins TRBV29-1 to TRBJ1-1, with 11 positions matching TRBD1. J lost 6 bases, V lost 5 bases, and 8 bases had no gene match. The CDR3 runs 14 residues. Germline V CDR1 and CDR2: SQVTM, ANQGSEA. DNA of the CDR3: TGCAGCGTTCAACCCGGACAGGGGGCATCTGAAGCTTTCTTT. Its translation: CSVQPGQGASEAFF.

The V and J genes are TRBV9 and TRBJ2-3, with D unclear. The CDR3 has 15 amino acids. Per the germline V gene, CDR1 is SGDLS and CDR2 is YYNGEE. Trimming shortened V by 0 bases and J by 3 bases, and 11 bases separated the two germline ends. CDR3 in DNA: TGTGCCAGCAGCGTAGACGTTCTGCCGACAGATACGCAGTATTTT. This sequence encodes CASSVDVLPTDTQYF.

This clone was seen only a few times. The chain is built from TRBV7-6 and TRBJ1-1; no clear D. From germline, CDR1 is SGHVS and CDR2 FNYEAQ. This CDR3 has 11 amino acids. Trimming removed 4 bases from V and 6 bases from J, with 6 bases in between. CDR3 DNA sequence: TGTGCCAGCAGCTCCGGGGCTGAAGCTTTCTTT. Its protein product is CASSSGAEAFF.

The V call is TRBV7-2, the J call TRBJ2-1, with D unresolved. Germline V lookup: CDR1 SGHTA, CDR2 FQGNSA. Trimming removed 1 base from V and 5 bases from J, with 9 bases in between. This CDR3 contains 14 residues. CDR3 amino acids: CASSLGNTDNEQFF. In nucleotides, the CDR3 is TGTGCCAGCAGCTTAGGAAACACAGACAATGAGCAGTTCTTC.

This clone was seen ten or more times. Germline is not matched at one junction end, which may reflect a read error. The sample holds other DNA sequences that translate to the same CDR3. V usage is TRBV7-7 and J usage is TRBJ2-2; 7 bases line up with TRBD2. The CDR3 length is 15 residues. CDR1 SSHAT and CDR2 FNYEAQ come from the germline V gene (reference sequence). The CDR3 region has the DNA TGTGCTAGCAGCTTAGCGGGTCTTAACACCGGGGAGCTGTTTTTT. Protein product: CASSLAGLNTGELFF.

The chain links TRBV7-2 to TRBJ1-4; the match to TRBD1 covers 8 bases. This CDR3 region has 15 residues. CDR1 and CDR2 from the germline V gene are SGHTA and FQGNSA. Trimming at V came to 2 bases and at J to 7 bases, leaving 6 bases not matched to a gene. CDR3 sequence (DNA): TGTGCCAGCAGCTTACAGGGGGCTAGTGGTGAAAAACTGTTTTTT. Its translation is CASSLQGASGEKLFF.

The CDR3 bases are TGCGCCAGCAGCCCCCAGTCAGGCAGAGGGAGGGCGTCCGGGGCCCAGTACTTC. It is translated as CASSPQSGRGRASGAQYF. V usage is TRBV4-3 and J usage is TRBJ2-5; 7 bases line up with TRBD2. The CDR3 consists of 18 residues. V gave up 4 bases and J gave up 9 bases; unmatched junction bases: 23. Germline loops: CDR1 LGHNA, CDR2 YSLEER.

This clone appeared a single time. The chain joins TRBV7-6 to TRBJ2-2, with 10 bases matching TRBD2. Germline V lookup: CDR1 SGHVS, CDR2 FNYEAQ. The CDR3 has 16 residues. V trimming: 5 bases; J trimming: 5 bases; junction bases outside the gene matches: 8. CDR3 sequence: CASSLGEAGGTGELFF. CDR3 nucleotides: TGTGCCAGCAGCCTAGGGGAAGCGGGGGGGACCGGGGAGCTGTTTTTT.

This chain connects TRBV6-1 to TRBJ2-7; unclear D gene. This CDR3 has 13 residues. Trimming removed 4 bases from V and 3 bases from J, with 10 bases in between. The germline V gene has CDR1 MNHNS and CDR2 SASEGT. CDR3: CASSVEADYEQYF. In DNA form, the CDR3 reads TGTGCCAGCAGTGTAGAGGCGGACTACGAGCAGTACTTC.

The chain carries TRBV27 and TRBJ1-2, with 11 bases that match TRBD1. Germline CDR1 is MNHEY and CDR2 is SMNVEV (reference sequence). After removal of 5 bases from V and 5 bases from J, the junction contained 7 bases not matched to a gene. This CDR3 contains 15 residues. CDR3 in amino acids: CASSPNGQGAYGYTF. Written as DNA, the CDR3 is TGTGCCAGCAGTCCTAACGGACAGGGGGCTTATGGCTACACCTTC.

The CDR3 loop is CASSLQGASETQYF. The CDR3 nucleotides are TGCGCCAGCAGCTTACAGGGGGCGAGCGAGACCCAGTACTTC. This chain connects TRBV5-1 to TRBJ2-5; 9 bases align to TRBD1. This CDR3 is built from 14 residues. Per germline, CDR1 SGHRS and CDR2 YFSETQ. V dropped 2 bases and J dropped 5; count of bases not matched to a gene: 4.

This clone has a handful of counts. This rearrangement joins TRBV25-1 to TRBJ2-7; 10 positions agree with TRBD1. J gave up 1 base and V 3 bases, and 3 bases lay outside the gene matches. The CDR3 runs 15 residues. CDR1 MGHDK and CDR2 SYGVNS come from the germline V gene. The CDR3 bases are TGTGCCAGCAGTGACCGGGACAGGGGTTCCTACGAGCAGTACTTC. This translates into CASSDRDRGSYEQYF.

This clone was recorded a few times. This rearrangement joins TRBV6-4 to TRBJ2-1; no reliable D call. In germline, CDR1 is MRHNA, CDR2 SNTAGT. Trimming cost V 5 bases and J 9 bases, with 20 bases left between them. This CDR3 contains 15 residues. The CDR3 coding sequence is TGTGCCAGCAGTCCTCTACCTCGTTTAGATGGTGAGCAGTTCTTC. Protein: CASSPLPRLDGEQFF.

V is TRBV19 and J is TRBJ1-5; the match to TRBD1 covers 8 bases. Germline CDR1 reads LNHDA; CDR2 reads SQIVND (reference sequence). The CDR3 is 17 residues long. V shed 0 bases, J shed 4 bases, and the junction held 8 bases outside the gene matches. The chain's CDR3 is CASSIDLSRGLNQPQHF. CDR3 sequence (DNA): TGTGCCAGTAGTATAGATCTATCCAGGGGGCTAAATCAGCCCCAGCATTTT.

This chain connects TRBV18 to TRBJ1-1; a possible D gene is TRBD1 (5 bases). V lost 3 bases, J lost 10 bases, and 21 bases lay in between. The CDR3 has 15 residues. CDR1 and CDR2 from the germline V gene are KGHSH and LQKENI. The CDR3: CASSPIGWGTERAFF. The DNA of the CDR3 is TGTGCCAGCTCACCGATCGGGTGGGGGACTGAAAGAGCTTTCTTT.

The V and J genes are TRBV10-3 and TRBJ2-7; 7 bases fit TRBD2. Trimming took 0 bases from V and 2 from J; bases not matched to a gene: 13. This CDR3 contains 18 residues. The germline gives CDR1 ENHRY, CDR2 SYGVKD. CDR3 bases: TGTGCCATCAGTGAGTCGGGGGGGAACCGCGCGAAACCCTACGAGCAGTACTTC. It encodes CAISESGGNRAKPYEQYF.

This chain uses TRBV29-1 with TRBJ1-3; D unresolved. The germline gives CDR1 SQVTM, CDR2 ANQGSEA. CDR3 size: 12 residues. V lost 3 bases, J lost 3 bases, and 6 bases lay in between. CDR3 in amino acids: CSVDPGGNTIYF. The CDR3 region has the DNA TGCAGCGTTGACCCCGGTGGAAACACCATATATTTT.

V and J are TRBV7-6 and TRBJ2-7, with no clear D. Germline V lookup: CDR1 SGHVS, CDR2 FNYEAQ. This CDR3 is 16 amino acids long. V shed 5 bases and J shed 0 bases, with 17 bases lying between them. CDR3 coding DNA: TGTGCCAGCAGCCCCCAGCAGCCATTGAGCTCCTACGAGCAGTACTTC. Amino acid sequence: CASSPQQPLSSYEQYF.